Below are 18 T cell receptor beta chains sequenced from a single sample in a study of blood T cell repertoires in COVID-19. The assay was immunoSEQ multiplex PCR, and TCRdb's table has in-frame clones only and misses some. The data hold 130,000 to 150,000 clones, with around three quarters observed a single time. Sequenced material: peripheral blood. The receptors were gathered from a man aged 45-65 years with active or convalescent COVID-19.

This clone was observed once. The J gene is TRBJ2-7, the V gene TRBV5-8; D is unclear. V was shortened by 0 bases and J by 5 bases, with 6 bases between the two germline ends. From germline, CDR1 is SGHTS and CDR2 YDEGEE. The CDR3 loop spans 12 amino acids. CDR3 bases: TGTGCCAGCAGCTTGGTTGGCCACGAGCAGTACTTC. Translated: CASSLVGHEQYF.

This chain uses TRBV7-9 with TRBJ2-1; TRBD2 might be the D (6 bases). Germline CDR1 and CDR2: SEHNR and FQNEAQ (reference sequence). The CDR3 covers 14 residues. The V gene lost 5 bases and the J gene lost 7 bases, with 15 bases spanning the gap. The CDR3 loop is CASSPGGLANEQFF. In nucleotides, the CDR3 is TGTGCCAGCAGCCCAGGAGGGCTAGCAAATGAGCAGTTCTTC. Supplemented by reference TRBV7-9 and TRBJ2-1, the full variable domain reads DTGVSQNPRHKITKRGQNVTFRCDPISEHNRLYWYRQTLGQGPEFLTYFQNEAQLEKSRLLSDRFSAERPKGSFSTLEIQRTEQGDSAMYLCASSPGGLANEQFFGPGTRLTVL.

The V and J genes are TRBV5-1 and TRBJ2-2; a weak D match, TRBD2 (5 bases). CDR1 and CDR2 (germline): SGHRS, YFSETQ. V was pared by 4 bases and J by 0 bases, with 13 bases between. The CDR3 loop spans 16 amino acids. In DNA, the CDR3 is TGCGCCAGCAGCCCCGTGGAGGTGTCGAACACCGGGGAGCTGTTTTTT. This gives the protein CASSPVEVSNTGELFF.

About this clone: The same CDR3 also results from other DNA sequences found in this sample. The chain couples TRBV5-1 to TRBJ2-3; TRBD1 might be the D (5 bases). The CDR3 covers 14 residues. Germline CDR1 and CDR2: SGHRS and YFSETQ. V was cut by 2 bases and J by 5 bases, with 12 bases left in between. The CDR3: CASSLDSPGDTQYF. The CDR3 DNA reads TGCGCCAGCAGCTTAGACAGTCCGGGAGATACGCAGTATTTT.

The chain uses TRBV5-3 and TRBJ1-5; tentatively, D is TRBD1 (6 bases). TRBV5-3 has ORF status, its function being uncertain. This CDR3 has 20 amino acids. Trimming took 0 bases from V and 1 from J, leaving 23 bases between them. The DNA for the CDR3 is TGTGCCAGAAGCTTGGGGACAGAAGAAGATCGACCAGTGAGCAATCAGCCCCAGCATTTT. Translated, it gives CARSLGTEEDRPVSNQPQHF.

CDR3 in DNA: TGTGCCAGCACCAATAGGGGGAGACAGGGCACAGATACGCAGTATTTT. Its translation: CASTNRGRQGTDTQYF. J is TRBJ2-3 and V is TRBV19, with D possibly TRBD1 on 6 matching bases. This CDR3 has 16 residues. CDR1 is LNHDA and CDR2 is SQIVND in the germline V gene (reference sequence). Deletions cut 9 bases from V and 1 base from J, with 20 bases between. Combining the CDR3 with reference TRBV19 and TRBJ2-3 gives the whole variable domain DGGITQSPKYLFRKEGQNVTLSCEQNLNHDAMYWYRQDPGQGLRLIYYSQIVNDFQKGDIAEGYSVSREKKESFPLTVTSAQKNPTAFYLCASTNRGRQGTDTQYFGPGTRLTVL.

This sequence joins TRBV24-1 and TRBJ2-3; tentative D call: TRBD1 (6 bases). The V end was cut by 9 bases, the J end by 4 bases, with 10 bases between. This CDR3 spans 12 amino acids. The germline V gene has CDR1 KGHDR and CDR2 SFDVKD. CDR3 sequence reads: CATGGTSDTQYF. In DNA, the CDR3 is TGTGCCACCGGGGGCACCTCAGATACGCAGTATTTT.

The chain joins TRBV5-8 to TRBJ2-1; 9 nucleotides line up with TRBD1. Trimming at V came to 2 bases and at J to 6 bases, leaving 3 bases not matched to a gene. Germline CDR1 SGHTS, CDR2 YDEGEE. The CDR3 sequence is 14 residues long. The CDR3 region has the DNA TGTGCCAGCAGCTTCGGGACAGGGTTCAATGAGCAGTTCTTC. Translating gives CASSFGTGFNEQFF.

A single count supports this clone. V gene TRBV30 combines with J gene TRBJ1-2; D is undetermined. Trimming shortened V by 2 bases and J by 3 bases, and 10 bases separated the two germline ends. The CDR3 extends over 13 amino acids. From germline, CDR1 is GTSNPN and CDR2 SVGIG (reference sequence). The CDR3 reads CAWSSGRDYGYTF. CDR3 sequence (DNA): TGTGCCTGGAGTAGCGGCAGAGACTATGGCTACACCTTC.

The V gene is TRBV27, the J gene TRBJ2-3; D might be TRBD2 (5 bases). Trimming took 3 bases from V and 3 from J, leaving 7 bases between them. CDR3 length: 13 residues. Germline V lookup: CDR1 MNHEY, CDR2 SMNVEV (reference sequence). The DNA for the CDR3 is TGTGCCAGCAGTTTCCCGGGAACAGATACGCAGTATTTT. The encoded protein is CASSFPGTDTQYF.

J is TRBJ2-7 and V is TRBV29-1; 7 bases map to TRBD1. CDR3 length: 15 residues. V lost 5 bases, J lost 1 base, and 11 bases stayed unmatched. Germline V lookup: CDR1 SQVTM, CDR2 ANQGSEA. As DNA, the CDR3 is TGCAGCGTTACATACCGGGACAGAGAATCCTACGAGCAGTACTTC. It is translated as CSVTYRDRESYEQYF.

In this sample, this clone turned up once. The V and J genes are TRBV5-4 and TRBJ2-1; D gene uncertain. Germline CDR1 reads SGHNT; CDR2 reads YYREEE (reference sequence). Trimming took off 0 bases at V and 0 bases at J, with 7 bases between the two ends. The CDR3 sequence is 15 residues long. CDR3 DNA sequence: TGTGCCAGCAGCTTGGATGGTAGCTCCTACAATGAGCAGTTCTTC. Protein: CASSLDGSSYNEQFF.

CDR3 region: CASSQDRGRGSGYTF. CDR3 nucleotide sequence: TGTGCCAGCAGCCAAGATCGCGGCAGGGGGTCTGGCTACACCTTC. The rearrangement uses TRBV3-1 (or the pseudogene TRBV3-2) and TRBJ1-2; TRBD1 agrees at 7 bases. Per the germline V gene, CDR1 is LGHDT and CDR2 is YNNKEL (reference sequence). This CDR3 is built from 15 residues. V lost 0 bases to trimming and J lost 7 bases; unmatched junction nucleotides: 8.

This clone was seen only once. This rearrangement joins TRBV28 to TRBJ1-4; TRBD1 agrees at 7 bases. Germline CDR1 is MDHEN and CDR2 is SYDVKM. The CDR3 runs to 16 residues. V trimming: 4 bases; J trimming: 5 bases; junction bases outside the gene matches: 10. The CDR3 reads CASSSGMGQINEKLFF. The CDR3 nucleotides are TGTGCCAGCAGTTCTGGTATGGGACAGATAAATGAAAAACTGTTTTTT.

The chain links TRBV10-1 to TRBJ2-5, with D perhaps matching TRBD2 (5 bases). V was pared by 5 bases and J by 5 bases, with 15 bases between. The CDR3 contains 14 residues. Germline values: CDR1 WNHNN, CDR2 SYGVQD (reference sequence). CDR3 bases: TGCGCCAGCAGTAACGGGGTGGGTCTGGAGACCCAGTACTTC. Its translation is CASSNGVGLETQYF.

The gene calls are TRBV5-8 and TRBJ2-7, with 7 bases fitting TRBD1. Trimming removed 6 bases from V and 3 bases from J; junction bases left unmatched: 12. Germline CDR1 reads SGHTS; CDR2 reads YDEGEE. This CDR3 is 15 amino acids long. The CDR3 protein is CASTLPGQLIYEQYF. The DNA for the CDR3 is TGTGCCAGCACCTTACCGGGACAGTTGATCTACGAGCAGTACTTC.

This clone appeared once. The J gene is TRBJ1-4, the V gene TRBV10-3, with D tentatively TRBD1 (6 bases). CDR3 length: 16 amino acids. Germline values: CDR1 ENHRY, CDR2 SYGVKD. V lost 3 bases and J lost 0, with 11 bases in between. The DNA for the CDR3 is TGTGCCATCAGTGAAGGGGGGGCCTCAACTAATGAAAAACTGTTTTTT. Translation gives CAISEGGASTNEKLFF.

This CDR3 reads CASSASGGIGSEQYF. In DNA form, the CDR3 reads TGCGCCAGCAGTGCTAGTGGAGGGATCGGGTCCGAGCAGTACTTC. The chain is built from TRBV5-1 and TRBJ2-7, with D perhaps TRBD2 (6 bases). The V gene lost 5 bases and the J gene lost 6 bases, with 21 bases spanning the gap. CDR1 is SGHRS, CDR2 YFSETQ, per germline. The CDR3 runs to 15 residues.